This T cell receptor (beta chain) was sequenced during a study of cytomegalovirus exposure and HLA in healthy donors. General observations from the study: In a later analysis, a genetic analysis reported fewer productive-TCR N-insertions in an Asian-associated ancestry cluster than the cohort average. It was around 160 TCR beta chains that were listed as cytomegalovirus-associated. As a later analysis showed, several of the most significant clusters appeared to be linked to common viral pathogens.

On this clone: The antigen is undetermined.

With 60 Vbeta and 13 Jbeta primers, the PCR was carried out. Clones were sequenced by immunoSEQ multiplex PCR, and TCRdb holds only the in-frame ones, with some missing. The sample has some 200,000 clones, 70% to 80% seen once; the top ten hold roughly 2.5%. This CDR3 region has 15 residues. Germline V lookup: CDR1 LNHDA, CDR2 SQIVND (reference sequence). V lost 8 bases to trimming and J lost 4 bases, with 20 bases between them. The chain couples TRBV19 to TRBJ1-2; D is perhaps TRBD1 (5 bases). This clonotype was sampled from a woman aged 55-69 years in good health and CMV-seropositive. The sequenced sample consisted of PBMCs. For the CDR3, the DNA is TGTGCCAGTGCAACCCCAGGGCCCGGGGGCTATGGCTACACCTTC. It translates to CASATPGPGGYGYTF.